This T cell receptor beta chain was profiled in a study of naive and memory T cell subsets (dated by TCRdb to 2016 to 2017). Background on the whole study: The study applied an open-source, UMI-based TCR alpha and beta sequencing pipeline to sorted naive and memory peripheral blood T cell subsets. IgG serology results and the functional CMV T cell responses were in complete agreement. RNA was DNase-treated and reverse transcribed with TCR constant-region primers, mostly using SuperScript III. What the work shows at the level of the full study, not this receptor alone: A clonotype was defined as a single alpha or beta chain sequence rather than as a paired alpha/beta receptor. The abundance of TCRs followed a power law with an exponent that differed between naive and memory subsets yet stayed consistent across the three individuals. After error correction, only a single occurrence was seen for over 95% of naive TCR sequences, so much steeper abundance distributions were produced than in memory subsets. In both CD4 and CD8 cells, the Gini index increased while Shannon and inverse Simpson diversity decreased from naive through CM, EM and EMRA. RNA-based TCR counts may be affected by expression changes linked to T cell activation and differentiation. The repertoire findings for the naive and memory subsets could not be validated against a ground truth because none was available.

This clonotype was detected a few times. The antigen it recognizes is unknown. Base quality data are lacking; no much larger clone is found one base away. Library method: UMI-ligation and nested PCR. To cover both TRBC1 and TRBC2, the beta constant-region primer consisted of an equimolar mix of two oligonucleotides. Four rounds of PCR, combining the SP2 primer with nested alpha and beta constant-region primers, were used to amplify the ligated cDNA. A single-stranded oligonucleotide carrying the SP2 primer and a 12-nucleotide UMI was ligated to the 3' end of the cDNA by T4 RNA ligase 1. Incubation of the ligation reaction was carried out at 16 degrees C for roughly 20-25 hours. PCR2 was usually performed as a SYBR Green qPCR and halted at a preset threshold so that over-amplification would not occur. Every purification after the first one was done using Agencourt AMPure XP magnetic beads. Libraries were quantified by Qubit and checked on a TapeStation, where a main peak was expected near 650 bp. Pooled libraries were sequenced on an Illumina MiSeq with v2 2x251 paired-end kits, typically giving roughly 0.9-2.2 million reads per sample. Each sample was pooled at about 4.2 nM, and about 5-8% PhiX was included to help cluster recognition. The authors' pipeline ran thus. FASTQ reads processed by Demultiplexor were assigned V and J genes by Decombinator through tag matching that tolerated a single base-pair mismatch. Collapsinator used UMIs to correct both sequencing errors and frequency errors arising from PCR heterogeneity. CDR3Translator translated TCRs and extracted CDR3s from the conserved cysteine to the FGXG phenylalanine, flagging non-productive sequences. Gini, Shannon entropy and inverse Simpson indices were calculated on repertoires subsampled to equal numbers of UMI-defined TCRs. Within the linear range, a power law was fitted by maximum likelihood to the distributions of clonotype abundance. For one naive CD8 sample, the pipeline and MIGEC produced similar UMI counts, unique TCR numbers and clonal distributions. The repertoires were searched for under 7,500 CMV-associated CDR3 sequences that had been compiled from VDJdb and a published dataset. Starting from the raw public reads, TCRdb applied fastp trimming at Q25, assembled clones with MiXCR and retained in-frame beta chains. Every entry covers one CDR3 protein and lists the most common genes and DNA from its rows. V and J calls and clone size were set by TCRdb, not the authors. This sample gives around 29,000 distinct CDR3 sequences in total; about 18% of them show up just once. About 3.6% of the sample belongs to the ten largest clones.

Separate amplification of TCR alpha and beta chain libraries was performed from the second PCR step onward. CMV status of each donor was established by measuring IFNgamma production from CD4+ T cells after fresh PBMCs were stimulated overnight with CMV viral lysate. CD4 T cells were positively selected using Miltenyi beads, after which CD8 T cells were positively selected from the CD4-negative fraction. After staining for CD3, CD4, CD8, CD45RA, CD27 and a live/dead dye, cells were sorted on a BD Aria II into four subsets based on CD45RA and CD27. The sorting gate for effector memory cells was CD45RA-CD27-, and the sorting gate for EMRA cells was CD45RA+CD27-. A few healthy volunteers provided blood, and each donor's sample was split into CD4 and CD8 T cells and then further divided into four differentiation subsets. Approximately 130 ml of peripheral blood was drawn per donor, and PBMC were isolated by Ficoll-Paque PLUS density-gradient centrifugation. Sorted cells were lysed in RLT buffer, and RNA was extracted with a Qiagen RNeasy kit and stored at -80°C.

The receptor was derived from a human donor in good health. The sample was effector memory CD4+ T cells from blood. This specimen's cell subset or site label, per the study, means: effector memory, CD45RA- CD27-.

In nucleotide form, the sequence is TGTGCCAGCAGCCGCGGAAGTTATAATTCACCCCTCCACTTT. Translated, this is CASSRGSYNSPLHF. The receptor chain draws on TRBV7-3 and TRBJ1-6; no D gene call is confident. Including the terminal cysteine and phenylalanine, the CDR3 comprises 14 residues. Of the read, only the CDR3 DNA is kept; its 42 bases are in frame from base 1. From the germline V gene, CDR1 is SGHTA and CDR2 is FQGTGA. The V end loses 5 bases and the J end loses 4 bases, and a stretch of 9 bases separates them.